This TCR beta chain comes out of a study of shared clonotypes between healthy human individuals. Sequencing used immunoSEQ multiplex PCR; TCRdb keeps in-frame clones, though not all of them. In the table there are 2 million to 2.5 million clones, approximately 94% of which are singletons. Looked up from germline, CDR1 is SEHNR and CDR2 is FQNEAQ (reference sequence). The CDR3 loop spans 15 amino acids. The V and J ends lost 4 bases and 6 bases, in that order; junction bases with no gene match: 7. The chain links TRBV7-9 to TRBJ2-2; TRBD1 matches 8 bases. Material for sequencing was naive CD4+ T cells sorted from blood. Indicated subset: CD45RA+ positively selected. This receptor was identified in a man between 18 and 29 years old in good health. The CDR3 spells CASSSTLQGAGELFF. The CDR3 nucleotides are TGTGCCAGCAGCTCCACACTACAGGGGGCCGGGGAGCTGTTTTTT.